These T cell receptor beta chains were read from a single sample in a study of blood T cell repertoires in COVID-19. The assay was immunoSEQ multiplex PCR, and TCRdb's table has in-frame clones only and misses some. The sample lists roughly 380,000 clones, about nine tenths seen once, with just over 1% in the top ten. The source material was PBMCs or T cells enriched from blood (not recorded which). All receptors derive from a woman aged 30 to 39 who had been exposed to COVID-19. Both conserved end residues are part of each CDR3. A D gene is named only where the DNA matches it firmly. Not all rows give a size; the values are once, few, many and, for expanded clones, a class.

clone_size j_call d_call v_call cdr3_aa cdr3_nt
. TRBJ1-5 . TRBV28 CASSHLQGGKQPQHF TGTGCCAGCAGCCATCTACAGGGCGGAAAACAGCCCCAGCATTTT
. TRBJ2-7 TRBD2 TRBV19 CASSIKREAGYEQYF TGTGCCAGTAGTATAAAGCGGGAGGCTGGGTACGAGCAGTACTTC
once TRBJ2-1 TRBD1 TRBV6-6 CASSWLGQGFHNEQFF TGTGCCAGCAGTTGGTTGGGACAGGGCTTCCACAATGAGCAGTTCTTC
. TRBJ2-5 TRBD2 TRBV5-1 CASSPSLAGSGETQYF TGCGCCAGCAGCCCCTCACTAGCGGGAAGCGGAGAGACCCAGTACTTC
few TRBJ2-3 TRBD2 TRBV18 CASSPPLGVRTSGSRTDTQYF TGTGCCAGCTCACCTCCTCTTGGTGTCCGGACTAGCGGGAGTAGAACAGATACGCAGTATTTT
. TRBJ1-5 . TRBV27 CASSFLGEQPQHF TGTGCCAGCAGTTTCCTCGGGGAACAGCCCCAGCATTTT
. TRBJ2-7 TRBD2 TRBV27 CASSLGGAAEQYF TGTGCCAGCAGTTTGGGAGGGGCCGCCGAGCAGTACTTC
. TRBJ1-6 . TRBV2 CASREDNSPLHF TGTGCCAGCAGGGAGGATAATTCACCCCTCCACTTT
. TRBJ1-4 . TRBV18 CASSPTGSLNEKLFF TGTGCCAGCTCACCCACAGGGAGTCTTAATGAAAAACTGTTTTTT
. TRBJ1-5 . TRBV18 CASSEGRGSQPQHF TGTGCCAGCTCGGAAGGACGGGGATCACAGCCCCAGCATTTT
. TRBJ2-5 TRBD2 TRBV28 CASSFASGRGGETQYF TGTGCCAGCAGTTTTGCTAGCGGGAGAGGGGGAGAGACCCAGTACTTC
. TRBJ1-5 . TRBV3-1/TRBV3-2 CASSQDSGNQPQHF TGTGCCAGCAGCCAAGATTCGGGAAATCAGCCCCAGCATTTT
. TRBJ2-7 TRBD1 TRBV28 CASSVPQGAEDEQYF TGTGCCAGCAGTGTGCCACAGGGGGCGGAGGACGAGCAGTACTTC
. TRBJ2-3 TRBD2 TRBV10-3 CAISVPPGGTSGTTDTQYF TGTGCCATCAGTGTACCCCCCGGGGGGACTAGCGGCACCACAGATACGCAGTATTTT
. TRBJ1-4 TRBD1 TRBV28 CASSRTGTNEKLFF TGTGCCAGCAGTAGGACAGGGACTAATGAAAAACTGTTTTTT
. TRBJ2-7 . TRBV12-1 CASSPSLGLLASYEQYF TGTGCCAGCAGCCCCTCCCTCGGACTTCTCGCCTCCTACGAGCAGTACTTC
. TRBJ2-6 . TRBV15 CATSRDLEHSGANVLTF TGTGCCACCAGCAGAGATTTAGAGCACTCTGGGGCCAACGTCCTGACTTTC
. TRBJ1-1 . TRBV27 CASSPTGHMNTEAFF TGTGCCAGCAGCCCTACGGGACATATGAACACTGAAGCTTTCTTT
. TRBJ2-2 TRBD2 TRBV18 CASSPREVGTGELFF TGTGCCAGCTCACCCCGGGAGGTCGGCACCGGGGAGCTGTTTTTT
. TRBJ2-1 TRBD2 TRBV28 CASSSTAAGGSRNEQFF TGTGCCAGCAGTTCCACTGCGGCGGGAGGAAGTAGGAATGAGCAGTTCTTC
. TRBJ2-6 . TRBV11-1 CASRTGSPGANVLTF TGTGCCAGCAGAACAGGGTCACCGGGGGCCAACGTCCTGACTTTC
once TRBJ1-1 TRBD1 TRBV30 CAWGQGMNTEAFF TGTGCCTGGGGACAGGGAATGAACACTGAAGCTTTCTTT
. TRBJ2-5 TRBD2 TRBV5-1 CASSLGTSGSETQYF TGCGCCAGCAGCTTGGGAACTAGCGGGAGTGAGACCCAGTACTTC
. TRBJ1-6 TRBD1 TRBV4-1 CASSQDRTGGRDSYNSPLHF TGCGCCAGCAGCCAAGACAGGACAGGGGGCCGTGACTCCTATAATTCACCCCTCCACTTT
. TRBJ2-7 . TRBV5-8 CASSFRSHSYEQYF TGTGCCAGCAGCTTCCGGTCGCACTCCTACGAGCAGTACTTC
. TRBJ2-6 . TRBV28 CASSLQGPGANVLTF TGTGCCAGCAGTTTACAGGGGCCCGGGGCCAACGTCCTGACTTTC
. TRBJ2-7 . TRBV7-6 CASSSRTATNFYYYEQYF TGTGCCAGCAGCTCCCGGACAGCTACGAATTTTTATTATTACGAGCAGTACTTC
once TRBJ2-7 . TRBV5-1 CASSLEPGSYEQYF TGCGCCAGCAGCTTGGAGCCAGGTTCCTACGAGCAGTACTTC
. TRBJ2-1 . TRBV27 CASSLSAPPGNEQFF TGTGCCAGCAGTTTAAGTGCACCTCCGGGCAATGAGCAGTTCTTC